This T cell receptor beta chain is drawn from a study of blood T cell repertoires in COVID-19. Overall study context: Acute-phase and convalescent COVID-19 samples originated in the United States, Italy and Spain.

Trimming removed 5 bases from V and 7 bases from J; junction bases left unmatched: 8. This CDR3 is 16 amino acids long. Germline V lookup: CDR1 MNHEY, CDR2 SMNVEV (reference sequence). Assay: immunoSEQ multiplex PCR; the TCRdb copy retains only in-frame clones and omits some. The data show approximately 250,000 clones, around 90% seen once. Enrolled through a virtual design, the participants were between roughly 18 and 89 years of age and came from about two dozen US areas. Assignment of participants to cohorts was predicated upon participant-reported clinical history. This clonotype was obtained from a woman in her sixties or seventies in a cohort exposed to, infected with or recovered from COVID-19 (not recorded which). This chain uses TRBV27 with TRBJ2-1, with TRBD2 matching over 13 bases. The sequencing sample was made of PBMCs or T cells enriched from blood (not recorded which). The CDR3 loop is CASSPRLAGGKNEQFF. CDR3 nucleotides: TGTGCCAGCAGTCCCAGACTAGCGGGGGGAAAGAATGAGCAGTTCTTC.